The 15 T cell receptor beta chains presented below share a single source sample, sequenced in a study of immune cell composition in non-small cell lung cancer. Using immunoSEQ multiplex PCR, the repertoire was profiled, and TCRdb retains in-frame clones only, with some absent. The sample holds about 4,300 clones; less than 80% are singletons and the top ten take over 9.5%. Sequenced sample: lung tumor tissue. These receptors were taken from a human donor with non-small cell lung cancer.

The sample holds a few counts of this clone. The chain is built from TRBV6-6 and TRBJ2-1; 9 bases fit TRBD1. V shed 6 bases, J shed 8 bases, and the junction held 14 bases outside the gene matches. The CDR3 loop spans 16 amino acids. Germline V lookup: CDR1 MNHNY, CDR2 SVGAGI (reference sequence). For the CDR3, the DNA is TGTGCCAGCAGCCGGATAACCGGGACAGGGAAAGATGAGCAGTTCTTC. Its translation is CASSRITGTGKDEQFF.

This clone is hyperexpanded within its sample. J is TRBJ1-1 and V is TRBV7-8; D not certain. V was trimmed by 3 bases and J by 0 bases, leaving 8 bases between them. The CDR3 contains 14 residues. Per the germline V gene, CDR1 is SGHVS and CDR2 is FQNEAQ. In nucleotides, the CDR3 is TGTGCCAGCAGCTTTTCGGTGGTGAACACTGAAGCTTTCTTT. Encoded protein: CASSFSVVNTEAFF. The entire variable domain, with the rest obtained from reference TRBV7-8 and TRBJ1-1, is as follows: GAGVSQSPRYKVAKRGQDVALRCDPISGHVSLFWYQQALGQGPEFLTYFQNEAQLDKSGLPSDRFFAERPEGSVSTLKIQRTQQEDSAVYLCASSFSVVNTEAFFGQGTRLTVV.

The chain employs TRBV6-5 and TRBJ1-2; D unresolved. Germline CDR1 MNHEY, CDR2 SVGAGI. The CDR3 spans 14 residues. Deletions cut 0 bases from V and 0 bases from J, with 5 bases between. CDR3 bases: TGTGCCAGCAGTTACTCCGGGACTAACTATGGCTACACCTTC. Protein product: CASSYSGTNYGYTF.

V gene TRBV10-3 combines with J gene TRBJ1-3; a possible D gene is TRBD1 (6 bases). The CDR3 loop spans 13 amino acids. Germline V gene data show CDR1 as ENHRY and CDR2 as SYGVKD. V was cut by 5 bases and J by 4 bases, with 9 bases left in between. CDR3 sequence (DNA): TGTGCCATCAGTAACGGACAGGGAAACACCATATATTTT. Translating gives CAISNGQGNTIYF.

The CDR3: CASSLQENTEAFF. The CDR3 DNA follows: TGTGCCAGCAGCCTACAGGAGAACACTGAAGCTTTCTTT. The chain recombines TRBV7-7 with TRBJ1-1; possibly TRBD1 for D (5 bases). This CDR3 has 13 residues. Germline V gives CDR1 SSHAT, CDR2 FNYEAQ (reference sequence). Trimming took 5 bases from V and 1 from J, leaving 8 bases between them. The full variable domain, with the rest looked up from reference TRBV7-7 and TRBJ1-1, is GAGVSQSPRYKVTKRGQDVTLRCDPISSHATLYWYQQALGQGPEFLTYFNYEAQPDKSGLPSDRFSAERPEGSISTLTIQRTEQRDSAMYRCASSLQENTEAFFGQGTRLTVV.

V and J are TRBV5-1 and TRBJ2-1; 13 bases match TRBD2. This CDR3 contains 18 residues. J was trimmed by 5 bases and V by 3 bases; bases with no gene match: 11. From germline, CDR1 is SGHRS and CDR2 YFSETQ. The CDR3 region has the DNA TGCGCCAGCAGCTCGAATCCCGGACTAGCGGGGGCCCACAATGAGCAGTTCTTC. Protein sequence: CASSSNPGLAGAHNEQFF.

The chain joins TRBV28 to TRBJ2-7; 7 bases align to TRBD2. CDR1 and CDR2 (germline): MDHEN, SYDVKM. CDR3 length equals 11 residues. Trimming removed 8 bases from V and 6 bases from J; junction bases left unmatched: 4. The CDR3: CASSAGVEQYF. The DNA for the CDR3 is TGTGCCAGCTCGGCGGGGGTCGAGCAGTACTTC.

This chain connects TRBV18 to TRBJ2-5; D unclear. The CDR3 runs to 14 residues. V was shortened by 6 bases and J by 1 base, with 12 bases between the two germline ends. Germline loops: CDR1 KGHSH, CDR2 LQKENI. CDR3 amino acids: CASSISSGQETQYF. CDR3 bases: TGTGCCAGCTCGATCTCTTCAGGCCAAGAGACCCAGTACTTC.

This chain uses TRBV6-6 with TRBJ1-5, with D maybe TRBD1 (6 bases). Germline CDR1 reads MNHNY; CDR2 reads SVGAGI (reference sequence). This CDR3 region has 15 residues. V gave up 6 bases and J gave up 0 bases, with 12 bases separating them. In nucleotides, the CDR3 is TGTGCCAGCAGAGAGAGGACAGATAGCAATCAGCCCCAGCATTTT. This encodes CASRERTDSNQPQHF.

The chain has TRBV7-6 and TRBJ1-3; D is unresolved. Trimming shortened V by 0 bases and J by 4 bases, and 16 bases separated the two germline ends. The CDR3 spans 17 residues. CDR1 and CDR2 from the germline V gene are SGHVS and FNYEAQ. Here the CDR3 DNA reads TGTGCCAGCAGCTTAGCGGTCGGGATTAGAACAGGAAACACCATATATTTT. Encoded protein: CASSLAVGIRTGNTIYF.

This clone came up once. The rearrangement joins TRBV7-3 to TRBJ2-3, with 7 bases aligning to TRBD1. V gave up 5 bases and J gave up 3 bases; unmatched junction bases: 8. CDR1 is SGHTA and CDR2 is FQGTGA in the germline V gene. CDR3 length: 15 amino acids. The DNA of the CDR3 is TGTGCCAGCAGCCCTGGGACAGTGAGGACAGATACGCAGTATTTT. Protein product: CASSPGTVRTDTQYF.

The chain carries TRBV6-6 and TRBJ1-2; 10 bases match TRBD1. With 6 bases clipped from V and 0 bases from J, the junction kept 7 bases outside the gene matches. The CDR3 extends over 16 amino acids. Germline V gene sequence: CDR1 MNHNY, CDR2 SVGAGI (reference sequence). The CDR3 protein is CASRQTGGPPNYGYTF. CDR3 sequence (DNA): TGTGCCAGCAGGCAGACAGGGGGCCCCCCTAACTATGGCTACACCTTC.

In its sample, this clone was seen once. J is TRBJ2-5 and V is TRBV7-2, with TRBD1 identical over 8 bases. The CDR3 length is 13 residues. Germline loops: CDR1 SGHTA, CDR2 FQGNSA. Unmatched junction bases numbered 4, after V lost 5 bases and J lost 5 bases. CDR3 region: CASSKRQGETQYF. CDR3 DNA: TGTGCCAGCAGCAAGAGACAGGGGGAGACCCAGTACTTC.

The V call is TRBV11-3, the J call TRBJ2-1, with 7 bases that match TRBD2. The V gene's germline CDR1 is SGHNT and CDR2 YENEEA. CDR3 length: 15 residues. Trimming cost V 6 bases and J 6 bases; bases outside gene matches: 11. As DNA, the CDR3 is TGTGCCAGCAGTCCCGCGGGAGCCGGGGGCAATGAGCAGTTCTTC. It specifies CASSPAGAGGNEQFF.

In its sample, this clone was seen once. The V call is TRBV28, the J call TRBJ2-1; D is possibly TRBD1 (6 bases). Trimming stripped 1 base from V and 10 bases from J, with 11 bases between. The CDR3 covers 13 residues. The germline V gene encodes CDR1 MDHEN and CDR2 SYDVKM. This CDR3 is CASSLLSGQEQFF. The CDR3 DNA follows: TGTGCCAGCAGTTTATTGAGTGGACAGGAGCAGTTCTTC.